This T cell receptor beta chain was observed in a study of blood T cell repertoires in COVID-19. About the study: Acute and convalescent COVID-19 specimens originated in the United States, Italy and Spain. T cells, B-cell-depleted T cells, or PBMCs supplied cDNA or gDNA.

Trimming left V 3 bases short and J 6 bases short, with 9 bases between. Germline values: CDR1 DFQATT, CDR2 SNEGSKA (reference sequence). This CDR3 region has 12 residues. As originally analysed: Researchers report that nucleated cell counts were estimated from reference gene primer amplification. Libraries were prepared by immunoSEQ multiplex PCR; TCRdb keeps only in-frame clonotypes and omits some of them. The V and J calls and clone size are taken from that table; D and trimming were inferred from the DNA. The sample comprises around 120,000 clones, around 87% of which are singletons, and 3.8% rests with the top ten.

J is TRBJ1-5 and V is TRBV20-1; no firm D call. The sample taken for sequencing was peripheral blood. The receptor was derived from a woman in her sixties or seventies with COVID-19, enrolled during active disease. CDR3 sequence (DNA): TGCAGTGCTAGTAAGGCGGGTCAGCCCCAGCATTTT. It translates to CSASKAGQPQHF.